Given below is one T cell receptor beta chain in context. The antigen remains unidentified. Method: immunoSEQ multiplex PCR; TCRdb's copy keeps in-frame clones and lacks some. The sample shows over 35,000 clones, 70% to 80% of them seen only once. This specimen comes from a study of radiotherapy plus CTLA-4 blockade in lung cancer. General study results and limits: The best prediction of response reportedly came from early blood T cell clone dynamics, with interferon-beta.

Germline loops: CDR1 MNHEY, CDR2 SVGAGI. With 2 bases removed from V and 6 bases from J, the gap between germline ends came to 10 bases. The CDR3 has 14 residues. The chain combines TRBV6-5 with TRBJ2-2; perhaps TRBD2 as D (5 bases). The sequences come from peripheral blood, collected from a patient treated with radiotherapy plus ipilimumab. This TCR came from a human donor with non-small cell lung cancer whose response to radiotherapy plus ipilimumab could not be evaluated. CDR3: CASSYEGGAGELFF. The CDR3 DNA reads as TGTGCCAGCAGTTACGAGGGTGGGGCCGGGGAGCTGTTTTTT.